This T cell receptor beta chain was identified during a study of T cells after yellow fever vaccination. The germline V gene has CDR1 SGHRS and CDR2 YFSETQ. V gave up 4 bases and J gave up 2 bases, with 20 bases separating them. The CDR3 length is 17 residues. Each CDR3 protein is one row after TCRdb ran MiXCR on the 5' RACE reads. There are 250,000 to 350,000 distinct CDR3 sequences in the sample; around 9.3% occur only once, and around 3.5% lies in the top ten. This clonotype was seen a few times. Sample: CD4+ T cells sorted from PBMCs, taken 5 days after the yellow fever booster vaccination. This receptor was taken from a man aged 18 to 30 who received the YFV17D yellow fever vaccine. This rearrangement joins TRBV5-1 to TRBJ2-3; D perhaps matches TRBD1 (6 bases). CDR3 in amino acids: CASSLPTGTHATDTQYF. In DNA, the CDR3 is TGCGCCAGCAGCCTCCCCACCGGGACACACGCCACAGATACGCAGTATTTT.